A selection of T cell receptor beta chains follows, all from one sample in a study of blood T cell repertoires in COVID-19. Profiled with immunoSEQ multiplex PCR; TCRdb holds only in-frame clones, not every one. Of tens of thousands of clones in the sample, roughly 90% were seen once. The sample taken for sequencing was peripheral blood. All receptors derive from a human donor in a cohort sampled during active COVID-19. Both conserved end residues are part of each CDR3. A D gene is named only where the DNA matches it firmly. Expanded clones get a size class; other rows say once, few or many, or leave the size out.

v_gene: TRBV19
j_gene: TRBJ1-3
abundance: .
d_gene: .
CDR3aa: CASSTQGISGNTIYF
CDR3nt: TGTGCCAGTAGTACCCAGGGGATCTCTGGAAACACCATATATTTT

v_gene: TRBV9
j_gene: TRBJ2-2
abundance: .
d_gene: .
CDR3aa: CASSVAEKANTGELFF
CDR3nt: TGTGCCAGCAGCGTAGCTGAAAAAGCAAACACCGGGGAGCTGTTTTTT

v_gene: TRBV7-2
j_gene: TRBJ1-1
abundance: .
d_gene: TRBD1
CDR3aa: CASSLAGQGALKAFF
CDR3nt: TGTGCCAGCAGCTTAGCGGGACAGGGGGCTTTGAAAGCTTTCTTT

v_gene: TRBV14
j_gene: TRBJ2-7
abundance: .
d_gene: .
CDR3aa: CASRRGGASYEQYF
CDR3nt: TGTGCCAGCAGGCGAGGGGGTGCTTCCTACGAGCAGTACTTC

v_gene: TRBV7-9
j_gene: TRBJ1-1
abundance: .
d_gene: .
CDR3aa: CASSVSDGLVLSAEAFF
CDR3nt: TGTGCCAGCAGCGTTAGCGACGGACTAGTTTTGTCCGCTGAAGCTTTCTTT

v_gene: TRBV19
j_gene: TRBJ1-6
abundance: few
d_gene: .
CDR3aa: CASNRLNSPLHF
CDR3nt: TGTGCCAGTAACAGGTTAAATTCACCCCTCCACTTT

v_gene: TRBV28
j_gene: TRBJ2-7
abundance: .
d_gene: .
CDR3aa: CASRDTSYEQYF
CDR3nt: TGTGCCAGTCGGGACACCTCCTACGAGCAGTACTTC

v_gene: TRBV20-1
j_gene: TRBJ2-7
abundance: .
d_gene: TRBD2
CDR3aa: CSASRTSGSYEQYF
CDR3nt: TGCAGTGCTAGTCGGACTAGCGGGAGCTACGAGCAGTACTTC

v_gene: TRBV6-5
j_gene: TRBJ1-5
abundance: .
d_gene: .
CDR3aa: CASSTGDQPQHF
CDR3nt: TGTGCCAGCTCTACGGGTGATCAGCCCCAGCATTTT

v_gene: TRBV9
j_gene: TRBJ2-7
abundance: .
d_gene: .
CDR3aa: CASSASVAPYEQYF
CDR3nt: TGTGCCAGCAGCGCATCAGTGGCCCCCTACGAGCAGTACTTC

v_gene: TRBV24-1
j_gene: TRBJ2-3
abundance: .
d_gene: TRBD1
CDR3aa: CATSEKLGQGTDTQYF
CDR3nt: TGTGCCACCAGTGAGAAGCTAGGACAGGGGACAGATACGCAGTATTTT

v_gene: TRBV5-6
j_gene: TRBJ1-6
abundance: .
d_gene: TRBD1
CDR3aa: CASSLYWTDRGNSPLHF
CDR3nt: TGTGCCAGCAGCTTATATTGGACTGACAGGGGTAATTCACCCCTCCACTTT

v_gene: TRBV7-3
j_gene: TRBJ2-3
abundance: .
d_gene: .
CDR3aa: CASSSPGDSKNTQYF
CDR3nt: TGTGCCAGCAGCTCGCCGGGGGACTCAAAAAATACGCAGTATTTT

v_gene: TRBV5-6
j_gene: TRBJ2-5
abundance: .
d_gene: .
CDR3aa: CASSPRTDVYQETQYF
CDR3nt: TGTGCCAGCAGCCCAAGGACAGACGTGTACCAAGAGACCCAGTACTTC

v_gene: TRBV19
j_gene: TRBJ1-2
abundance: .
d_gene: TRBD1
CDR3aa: CASSRQDRAGGYTF
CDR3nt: TGTGCCAGTAGTCGACAGGACAGGGCCGGGGGCTACACCTTC

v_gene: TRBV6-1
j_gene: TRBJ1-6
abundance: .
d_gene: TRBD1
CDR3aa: CASTEGTGRNSPLHF
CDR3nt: TGTGCCAGCACTGAAGGGACAGGGAGAAATTCACCCCTCCACTTT

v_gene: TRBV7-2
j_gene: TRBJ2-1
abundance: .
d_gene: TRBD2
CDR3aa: CASSLSSGKEQFF
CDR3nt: TGTGCCAGCAGCTTATCTAGCGGGAAAGAGCAGTTCTTC

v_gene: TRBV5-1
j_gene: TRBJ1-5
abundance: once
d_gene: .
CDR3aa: CASSFTGSPPQHF
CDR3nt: TGCGCCAGCAGCTTTACAGGTTCTCCGCCCCAGCATTTT

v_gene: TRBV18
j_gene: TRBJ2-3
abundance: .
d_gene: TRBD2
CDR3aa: CASLETGGPTDTQYF
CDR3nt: TGTGCCAGCCTCGAAACGGGAGGACCGACAGATACGCAGTATTTT

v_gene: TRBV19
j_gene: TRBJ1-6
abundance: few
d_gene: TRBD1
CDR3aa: CASTKGQGAYNSPLHF
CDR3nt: TGTGCCAGTACTAAAGGACAGGGGGCCTATAATTCACCCCTCCACTTT

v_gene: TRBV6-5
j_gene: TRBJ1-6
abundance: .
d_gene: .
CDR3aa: CASCRTAMNSPLHF
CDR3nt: TGTGCCAGCTGCCGGACAGCGATGAATTCACCCCTCCACTTT

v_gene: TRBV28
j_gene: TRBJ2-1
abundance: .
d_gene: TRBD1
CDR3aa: CASRRPGQPQFF
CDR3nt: TGTGCCAGCAGACGCCCGGGACAGCCGCAGTTCTTC

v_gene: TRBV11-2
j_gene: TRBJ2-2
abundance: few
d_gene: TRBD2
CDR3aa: CASSPTSGADTGELFF
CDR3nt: TGTGCCAGCAGCCCCACTAGCGGGGCGGATACCGGGGAGCTGTTTTTT

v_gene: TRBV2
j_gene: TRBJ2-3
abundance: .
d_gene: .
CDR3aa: CASSETHGGQADTQYF
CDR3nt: TGTGCCAGCAGTGAAACCCACGGGGGGCAGGCAGATACGCAGTATTTT

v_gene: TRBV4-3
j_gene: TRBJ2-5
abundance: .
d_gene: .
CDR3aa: CASSQDLLGPTGGTQYF
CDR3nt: TGCGCCAGCAGCCAAGATCTACTAGGCCCCACCGGCGGGACCCAGTACTTC

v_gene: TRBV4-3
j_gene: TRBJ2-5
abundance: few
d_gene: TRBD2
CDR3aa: CASSQDRTSFSYF
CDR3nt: TGCGCCAGCAGCCAAGATAGGACTAGTTTTTCGTACTTC

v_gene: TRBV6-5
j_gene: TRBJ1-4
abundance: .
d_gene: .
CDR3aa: CASSFRHSTNEKLFF
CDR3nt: TGTGCCAGCAGTTTTAGACATTCAACTAATGAAAAACTGTTTTTT

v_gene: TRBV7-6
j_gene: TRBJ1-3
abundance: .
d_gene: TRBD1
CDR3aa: CASSFGTAAGNTIYF
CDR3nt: TGTGCCAGCAGCTTCGGGACAGCCGCTGGAAACACCATATATTTT

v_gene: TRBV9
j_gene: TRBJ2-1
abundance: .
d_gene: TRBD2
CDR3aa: CASSPRLAEPYNEQFF
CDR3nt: TGTGCCAGCAGCCCGAGACTAGCGGAGCCCTACAATGAGCAGTTCTTC

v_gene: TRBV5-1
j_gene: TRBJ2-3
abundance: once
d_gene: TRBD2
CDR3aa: CASSLAGAGVADTQYF
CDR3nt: TGCGCCAGCAGCTTGGCCGGGGCGGGGGTTGCAGATACGCAGTATTTT

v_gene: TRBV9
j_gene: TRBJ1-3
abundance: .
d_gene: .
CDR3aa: CASSVPDSGNTIYF
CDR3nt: TGTGCCAGCAGCGTACCAGACTCTGGAAACACCATATATTTT

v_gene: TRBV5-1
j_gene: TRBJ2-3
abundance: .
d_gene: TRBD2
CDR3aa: CASSLESGGLNTQYF
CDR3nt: TGCGCCAGCAGCTTGGAAAGCGGGGGCTTGAATACGCAGTATTTT

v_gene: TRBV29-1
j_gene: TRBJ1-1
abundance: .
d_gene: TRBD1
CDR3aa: CSVDSGTGASNTEAFF
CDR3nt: TGCAGCGTTGATAGTGGGACAGGGGCCTCGAACACTGAAGCTTTCTTT

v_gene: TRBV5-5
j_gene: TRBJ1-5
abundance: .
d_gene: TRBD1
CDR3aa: CASSLMTGTVNQPQHF
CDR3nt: TGTGCCAGCAGCTTGATGACCGGGACAGTCAATCAGCCCCAGCATTTT

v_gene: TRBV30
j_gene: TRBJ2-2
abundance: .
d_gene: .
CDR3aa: CAWSVQSNTGELFF
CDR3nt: TGTGCCTGGAGTGTACAGTCGAACACCGGGGAGCTGTTTTTT

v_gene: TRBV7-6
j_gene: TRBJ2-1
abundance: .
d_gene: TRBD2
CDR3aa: CASSLSASGISYNEQFF
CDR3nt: TGTGCCAGCAGCCTGTCGGCTAGCGGGATCTCCTACAATGAGCAGTTCTTC

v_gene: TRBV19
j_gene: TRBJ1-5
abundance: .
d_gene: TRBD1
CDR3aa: CASSDRANQPQHF
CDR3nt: TGTGCCAGTAGCGACAGGGCGAATCAGCCCCAGCATTTT

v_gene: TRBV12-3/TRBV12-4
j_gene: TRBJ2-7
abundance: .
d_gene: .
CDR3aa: CASRQANYEQYF
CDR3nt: TGTGCCAGCCGACAGGCAAACTACGAGCAGTACTTC

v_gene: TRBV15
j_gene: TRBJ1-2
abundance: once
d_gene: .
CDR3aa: CATSRSSPANYGYTF
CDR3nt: TGTGCCACCAGCAGATCCTCCCCAGCTAACTATGGCTACACCTTC

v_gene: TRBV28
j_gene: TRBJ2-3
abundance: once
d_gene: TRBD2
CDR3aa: CASSYGLAGDLADTQYF
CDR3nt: TGTGCCAGCAGTTACGGACTAGCGGGAGATCTGGCAGATACGCAGTATTTT

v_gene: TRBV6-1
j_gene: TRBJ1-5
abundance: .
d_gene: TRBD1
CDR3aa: CASSEFQGESNQPQHF
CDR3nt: TGTGCCAGCAGTGAATTCCAGGGGGAAAGCAATCAGCCCCAGCATTTT

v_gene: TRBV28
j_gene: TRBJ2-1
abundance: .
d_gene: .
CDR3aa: CASSPKATFPTYNEQFF
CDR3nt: TGTGCCAGCAGTCCCAAAGCGACCTTTCCCACCTACAATGAGCAGTTCTTC

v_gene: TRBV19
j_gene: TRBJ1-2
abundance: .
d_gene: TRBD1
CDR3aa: CASSRDSLIYGYTF
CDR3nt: TGTGCCAGTAGTCGGGACAGTCTAATCTATGGCTACACCTTC

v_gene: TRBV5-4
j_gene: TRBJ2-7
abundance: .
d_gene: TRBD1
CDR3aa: CASSSNRGYEQYF
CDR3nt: TGTGCCAGCAGCTCTAACAGGGGGTACGAGCAGTACTTC

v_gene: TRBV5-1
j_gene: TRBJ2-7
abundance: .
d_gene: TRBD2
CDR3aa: CASSPRTSGAAYEQYF
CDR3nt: TGCGCCAGCAGCCCTAGGACTAGCGGGGCAGCCTACGAGCAGTACTTC

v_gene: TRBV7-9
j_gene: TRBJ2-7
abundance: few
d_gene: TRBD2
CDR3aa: CASSAGLAGNSYEQYF
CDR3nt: TGTGCCAGCAGCGCCGGACTAGCGGGGAACTCATACGAGCAGTACTTC

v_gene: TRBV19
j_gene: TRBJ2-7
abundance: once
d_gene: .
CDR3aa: CLQYGRRSSYEQYF
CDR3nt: TGTCTCCAGTACGGAAGGAGGAGCTCCTACGAGCAGTACTTC

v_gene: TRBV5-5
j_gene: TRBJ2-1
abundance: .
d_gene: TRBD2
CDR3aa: CASTLNAGVNEQFF
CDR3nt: TGTGCCAGCACGCTAAACGCGGGGGTAAATGAGCAGTTCTTC

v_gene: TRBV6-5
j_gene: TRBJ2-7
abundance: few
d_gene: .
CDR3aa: CASSYTGSDEQYF
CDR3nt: TGTGCCAGCAGTTACACCGGGAGCGACGAGCAGTACTTC

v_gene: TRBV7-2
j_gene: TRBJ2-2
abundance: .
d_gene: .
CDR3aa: CASSFVGGELFF
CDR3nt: TGTGCCAGCAGCTTTGTCGGGGGGGAGCTGTTTTTT

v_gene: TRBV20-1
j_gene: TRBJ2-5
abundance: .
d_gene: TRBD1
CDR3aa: CSASTGGSETQYF
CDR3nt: TGCAGTGCTAGTACAGGGGGCTCGGAGACCCAGTACTTC

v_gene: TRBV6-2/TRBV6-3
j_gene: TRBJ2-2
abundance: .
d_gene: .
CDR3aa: CASSLIGATGELFF
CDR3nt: TGTGCCAGCAGTTTAATAGGGGCCACCGGGGAGCTGTTTTTT

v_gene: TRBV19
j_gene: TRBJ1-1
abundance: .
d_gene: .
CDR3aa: CASSSSGNTEAFF
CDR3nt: TGTGCCAGTAGTTCCAGCGGGAACACTGAAGCTTTCTTT

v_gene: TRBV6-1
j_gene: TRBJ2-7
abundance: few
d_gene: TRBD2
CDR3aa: CASSEGTSGRHEQYF
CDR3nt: TGTGCCAGCAGTGAAGGGACTAGCGGGAGGCACGAGCAGTACTTC

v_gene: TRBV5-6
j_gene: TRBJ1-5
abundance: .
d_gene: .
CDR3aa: CASSLGQFYSNQPQHF
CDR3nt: TGTGCCAGCAGCTTGGGACAGTTCTATAGCAATCAGCCCCAGCATTTT

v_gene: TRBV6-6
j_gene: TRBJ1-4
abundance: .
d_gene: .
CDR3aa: CASQIGGGGKLFF
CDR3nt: TGTGCCAGCCAAATCGGGGGGGGTGGAAAACTGTTTTTT

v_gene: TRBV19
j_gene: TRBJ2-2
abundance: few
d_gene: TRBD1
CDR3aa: CASSMGQGAGTGELFF
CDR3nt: TGTGCCAGTAGTATGGGACAGGGGGCGGGCACCGGGGAGCTGTTTTTT

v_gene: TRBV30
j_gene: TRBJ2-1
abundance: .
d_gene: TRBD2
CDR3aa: CAWTSGYREFF
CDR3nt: TGTGCCTGGACTAGCGGATATAGGGAGTTCTTC

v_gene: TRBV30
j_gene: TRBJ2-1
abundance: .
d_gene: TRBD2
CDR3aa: CAWCAGTSGIRNEQFF
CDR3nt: TGTGCCTGGTGTGCCGGGACTAGCGGGATACGCAATGAGCAGTTCTTC